A single sample gave rise to the 8 T cell receptor beta chains below, sequenced in a study of breast tumors, draining lymph nodes, adjacent tissues. The lymph nodes were axillary draining lymph nodes from breast cancer patients. TCRdb re-called the multiplex PCR reads through MiXCR, storing one row per CDR3 protein. The sample gives fewer than 200,000 distinct CDR3 sequences, roughly 30% of which show up once; 3.5% to 4.5% is in the top ten. The sequenced sample was axillary lymph node tissue. The source of these receptors is a female donor with breast cancer. Some clones in this sample may be carry-over from other donors' samples.

The rearrangement joins TRBV12-5 to TRBJ1-4, with a possible D match to TRBD1 (6 bases). The CDR3 has 15 amino acids. Trimming pared 3 bases from V and 8 bases from J, leaving 16 bases between. CDR1 is LGHNT and CDR2 is FRNRAP in the germline V gene. The CDR3 region is CASGFTGGAWEKLFF. CDR3 nucleotide sequence: TGTGCTAGTGGTTTCACCGGGGGGGCCTGGGAAAAACTGTTTTTT. The full variable domain, its missing parts supplied by reference TRBV12-5 and TRBJ1-4, is DARVTQTPRHKVTEMGQEVTMRCQPILGHNTVFWYRQTMMQGLELLAYFRNRAPLDDSGMPKDRFSAEMPDATLATLKIQPSEPRDSAVYFCASGFTGGAWEKLFFGSGTQLSVL.

The rearrangement links TRBV20-1 to TRBJ1-2, with a tentative D call TRBD1 (6 bases). Germline lookup yields CDR1 DFQATT and CDR2 SNEGSKA (reference sequence). This CDR3 is 13 amino acids long. V shed 6 bases and J shed 6 bases, with 17 bases lying between them. CDR3 in DNA: TGCAGTGCGGTAGGGGGGTTGTCGGATGGCTACACCTTC. This encodes CSAVGGLSDGYTF.

About this clonotype itself: This may be a read error: a much more frequent sequence differs by one nucleotide. V gene TRBV4-3 combines with J gene TRBJ2-1; maybe TRBD1 (6 bases). Germline V gene data show CDR1 as LGHNA and CDR2 as YSLEER. This CDR3 contains 15 residues. The CDR3 region is CASSQEARGYSEQFF. In DNA, the CDR3 is TGCGCCAGCAGCCAAGAGGCCAGGGGTTACAGTGAGCAGTTCTTC.

Regarding this clonotype: Just one base apart from a much larger clone, this may be a read error. CDR3 sequence: CASSMDEAGGSYNEQFF. CDR3 coding DNA: TGTGCCAGTAGTATGGATGAAGCGGGAGGCTCCTACAATGAGCAGTTCTTC. This sequence joins TRBV19 and TRBJ2-1, with 9 bases aligning to TRBD2. V gave up 3 bases and J gave up 0 bases; unmatched junction bases: 6. There are 17 residues in the CDR3. Looked up from germline, CDR1 is LNHDA and CDR2 is SQIVND (reference sequence).

To note about this clonotype: A clone one base away is much larger, so this may be a read error. This chain links TRBV6-6 with TRBJ1-5; 7 nucleotides agree with TRBD1. The germline V gene encodes CDR1 MNHNY and CDR2 SVGAGI (reference sequence). This CDR3 contains 15 residues. CDR3 sequence reads: CASSHRQGRWQPKHF. DNA for the CDR3: TGTGCCAGCAGTCACCGACAGGGTAGGTGGCAGCCCAAGCATTTT.

This clonotype was counted ten times or more. The gene calls are TRBV11-2 and TRBJ2-1; 7 nucleotides align to TRBD2. Germline trimming cut 1 base from V and 5 bases from J; bases unmatched to any gene: 14. Per germline, CDR1 SGHAT and CDR2 FQNNGV. This CDR3 spans 18 amino acids. CDR3 nucleotides: TGTGCCAGCAGCTTAGGGGTTATGTGGCTAGCGGATAACAATGAGCAGTTCTTC. This codes for CASSLGVMWLADNNEQFF.

This clonotype was seen at least ten times. The J gene is TRBJ2-7, the V gene TRBV12-3 or TRBV12-4; D is undetermined. This CDR3 comprises 13 residues. The ends were cut back, 5 bases at V and 3 bases at J, with 11 bases in the middle. CDR3 nucleotides: TGTGCCAGCAGTCCGGACCTCGGCTACGAGCAGTACTTC. It codes for CASSPDLGYEQYF.

This clonotype was observed once. The chain couples TRBV7-8 to TRBJ2-3; possible D gene TRBD2, 6 bases. Germline CDR1 SGHVS, CDR2 FQNEAQ. CDR3 length: 20 amino acids. The V end lost 5 bases, the J end lost 1 base, and 28 bases lay between the germline ends. CDR3 nucleotides: TGTGCCAGCAGCCCAGGGTCTGGGGGGAATCGACGGCGCGGCACAGATACGCAGTATTTT. Translated: CASSPGSGGNRRRGTDTQYF.